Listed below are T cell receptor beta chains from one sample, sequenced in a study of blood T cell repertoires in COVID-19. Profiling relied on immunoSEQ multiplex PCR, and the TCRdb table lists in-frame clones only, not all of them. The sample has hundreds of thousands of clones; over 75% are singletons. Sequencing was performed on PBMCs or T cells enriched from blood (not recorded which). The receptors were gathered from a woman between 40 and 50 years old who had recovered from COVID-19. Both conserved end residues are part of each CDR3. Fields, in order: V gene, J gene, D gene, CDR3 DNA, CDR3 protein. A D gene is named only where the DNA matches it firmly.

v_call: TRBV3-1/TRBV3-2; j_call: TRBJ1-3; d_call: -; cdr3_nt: TGTGCCAGCAGCCAAGTACTTATAACAGCTGGAAACACCATATATTTT; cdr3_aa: CASSQVLITAGNTIYF
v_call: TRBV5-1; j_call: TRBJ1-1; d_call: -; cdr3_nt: TGCGCCAGCAGCTCCGACAATTATCGGGAGACTGAAGCTTTCTTT; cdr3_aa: CASSSDNYRETEAFF
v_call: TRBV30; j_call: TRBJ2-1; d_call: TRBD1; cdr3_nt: TGTGCCTGGAGTGCAAACAGGGGGGCCTACAATGAGCAGTTCTTC; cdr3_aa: CAWSANRGAYNEQFF
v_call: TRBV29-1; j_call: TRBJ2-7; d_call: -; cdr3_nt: TGCAGCGTTACCCCCGGCCCTCCAGGGGAACGCGAGCAGTACTTC; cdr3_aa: CSVTPGPPGEREQYF
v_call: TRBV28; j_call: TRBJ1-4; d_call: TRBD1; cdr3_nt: TGTGCCAGCCGACAGGGGACTAATGAAAAACTGTTTTTT; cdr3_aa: CASRQGTNEKLFF
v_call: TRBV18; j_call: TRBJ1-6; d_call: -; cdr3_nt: TGTGCCAGCTCACCACAGGACTTAAATTCACCCCTCCACTTT; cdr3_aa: CASSPQDLNSPLHF
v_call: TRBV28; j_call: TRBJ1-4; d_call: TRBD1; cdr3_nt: TGTGCCAGCAGTTTAGACAGGGGGTATGAAAAACTGTTTTTT; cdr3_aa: CASSLDRGYEKLFF
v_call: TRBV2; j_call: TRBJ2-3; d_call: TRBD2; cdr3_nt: TGTGCCAGCAGTCCAAGCGGGGGGGCCGGTGATACGCAGTATTTT; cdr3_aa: CASSPSGGAGDTQYF
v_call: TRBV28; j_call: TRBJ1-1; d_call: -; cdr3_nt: TGTGCCAGCAGCCCCCCAAGGCGGATGCTCGAAGCTTTCTTT; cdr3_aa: CASSPPRRMLEAFF
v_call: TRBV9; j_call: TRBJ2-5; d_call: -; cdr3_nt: TGTGCCAGCAGCGTAGGTCAGGGGCAAGAGACCCAGTACTTC; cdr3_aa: CASSVGQGQETQYF
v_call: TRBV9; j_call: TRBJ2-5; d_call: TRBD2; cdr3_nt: TGTGCCAGCAGCGTAAGTAGCGGGCGCCAAGAGACCCAGTACTTC; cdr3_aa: CASSVSSGRQETQYF
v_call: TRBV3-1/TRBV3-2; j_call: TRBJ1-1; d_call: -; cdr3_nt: TGTGCCAGCAGCCAAAATAGGCAGGTCATGGCTTTCTTT; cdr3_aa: CASSQNRQVMAFF
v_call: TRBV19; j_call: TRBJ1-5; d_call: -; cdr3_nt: TGTGCCAGTAGTACGACAGTTAGCAATCAGCCCCAGCATTTT; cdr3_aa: CASSTTVSNQPQHF